The 17 T cell receptor beta chains given below trace back to one sample, sequenced in a study of blood T cell repertoires in COVID-19. The table came from immunoSEQ multiplex PCR; TCRdb's copy has only in-frame clones and leaves some out. The sample has approximately 250,000 clones, roughly 88% seen once. Sequenced sample: PBMCs or T cells enriched from blood (not recorded which). All receptors derive from a woman in her forties with acute COVID-19.

This chain joins TRBV18 and TRBJ1-3; 10 nucleotides match TRBD1. This CDR3 spans 14 amino acids. Losses at the gene ends were 3 bases for V and 8 bases for J; bases not matched to a gene: 4. The germline V gene encodes CDR1 KGHSH and CDR2 LQKENI. This CDR3 reads CASSPQDRGDTIYF. CDR3 DNA: TGTGCCAGCTCACCTCAGGACAGGGGGGACACCATATATTTT.

The chain links TRBV27 to TRBJ1-1, with D maybe TRBD1 (5 bases). This CDR3 region has 13 residues. The germline V and J ends were trimmed by 7 bases and 4 bases, with 13 bases remaining between them. Germline CDR1 reads MNHEY; CDR2 reads SMNVEV (reference sequence). In nucleotides, the CDR3 is TGTGCCAGCACCTTGGGGAGGGGCACTGAAGCTTTCTTT. The encoded protein is CASTLGRGTEAFF.

V is TRBV5-6 and J is TRBJ1-2; 10 bases line up with TRBD1. This CDR3 has 15 amino acids. In germline, CDR1 is SGHDT, CDR2 YYEEEE. The V gene end was trimmed by 0 bases and the J gene end by 3 bases; junction bases not matched to a gene: 2. CDR3 DNA sequence: TGTGCCAGCAGCTTGGGACAGGGGGCCTACTATGGCTACACCTTC. Amino acids: CASSLGQGAYYGYTF.

V gene TRBV24-1 combines with J gene TRBJ1-1; no definite D call. Germline V lookup: CDR1 KGHDR, CDR2 SFDVKD. The CDR3 spans 14 residues. With 0 bases removed from V and 5 bases from J, the gap between germline ends came to 9 bases. In DNA, the CDR3 is TGTGCCACCAGTGATTTGGGGCTCTTAACTGAAGCTTTCTTT. Its translation is CATSDLGLLTEAFF.

The chain joins TRBV30 to TRBJ2-1, with 8 positions matching TRBD2. Losses at the gene ends were 4 bases for V and 3 bases for J; bases not matched to a gene: 5. Germline values: CDR1 GTSNPN, CDR2 SVGIG (reference sequence). The CDR3 is 14 amino acids. The CDR3 reads CAWTRGGLYNEQFF. In DNA form, the CDR3 reads TGTGCCTGGACCCGGGGGGGTCTCTACAATGAGCAGTTCTTC.

The chain carries TRBV7-9 and TRBJ1-3; 7 bases match TRBD1. The CDR3 extends over 15 amino acids. V gave up 2 bases and J gave up 4 bases; unmatched junction bases: 5. Germline V gene lookup returns CDR1 SEHNR and CDR2 FQNEAQ (reference sequence). CDR3: CASSLLRGPGNTIYF. The CDR3 DNA follows: TGTGCCAGCAGCTTACTAAGGGGGCCCGGAAACACCATATATTTT.

The V gene is TRBV7-9, the J gene TRBJ2-1, with TRBD2 matching over 8 bases. Trimming removed 1 base from V and 9 bases from J; junction bases left unmatched: 17. Per the germline V gene, CDR1 is SEHNR and CDR2 is FQNEAQ (reference sequence). This CDR3 has 18 residues. Here the CDR3 reads CASSLGSEREILRGEQFF. The CDR3 region has the DNA TGTGCCAGCAGCTTAGGATCCGAGCGGGAGATACTTAGAGGTGAGCAGTTCTTC.

The chain combines TRBV6-2 or TRBV6-3 with TRBJ1-4; no clear D gene. The CDR3 has 14 amino acids. V shed 6 bases and J shed 3 bases, with 11 bases lying between them. Germline-derived CDR1 and CDR2 are MNHEY and SVGEGT. For the CDR3, the DNA is TGTGCCAGCAGCCGCGGGCCTTCTAATGAAAAACTGTTTTTT. It is translated as CASSRGPSNEKLFF.

The chain couples TRBV6-2 or TRBV6-3 to TRBJ2-1, with TRBD1 as a possible D gene (5 bases). Between the trimmed V and J ends, which lost 1 base and 6 bases, there was a span of 10 bases. Germline CDR1 reads MNHEY; CDR2 reads SVGEGT. The CDR3 has 14 residues. CDR3 bases: TGTGCCAGCAGTTACTTCGACAGCCTCAATGAGCAGTTCTTC. It translates to CASSYFDSLNEQFF.

The J gene is TRBJ2-1, the V gene TRBV4-1; D is possibly TRBD2 (5 bases). V dropped 4 bases and J dropped 0 bases, with 19 bases sitting between them. Germline-derived CDR1 and CDR2 are MGHRA and YSYEKL. The CDR3 has 18 amino acids. The CDR3: CASSPTGVVFSSYNEQFF. CDR3 nucleotide sequence: TGCGCCAGCAGCCCGACCGGGGTGGTTTTTAGCTCCTACAATGAGCAGTTCTTC.

The rearrangement links TRBV6-4 to TRBJ1-2; 7 bases agree with TRBD1. This CDR3 is built from 12 residues. Looked up from germline, CDR1 is MRHNA and CDR2 is SNTAGT. Trimming removed 6 bases from V and 5 bases from J; junction bases left unmatched: 3. The CDR3 is CASRSQGYGYTF. In nucleotides, the CDR3 is TGTGCCAGCAGGTCACAGGGGTATGGCTACACCTTC.

This rearrangement joins TRBV14 to TRBJ2-7, with TRBD2 matching 11 bases. The CDR3 is 17 amino acids. J lost 4 bases, V lost 5 bases, and 13 bases had no gene match. In germline, CDR1 is SGHDN, CDR2 FVKESK. CDR3 loop: CASSKLAGTSGSYEQYF. The CDR3 DNA sequence: TGTGCCAGCAGCAAACTCGCCGGGACTAGCGGTAGTTACGAGCAGTACTTC.

This clone showed up just a few times. The chain couples TRBV7-9 to TRBJ1-1, with D unresolved. The ends were cut back, 6 bases at V and 0 bases at J, with 14 bases in the middle. CDR3 length equals 15 residues. From germline, CDR1 is SEHNR and CDR2 FQNEAQ (reference sequence). This CDR3 reads CASSNKALMNTEAFF. The CDR3 bases are TGTGCCAGCAGTAATAAAGCACTGATGAACACTGAAGCTTTCTTT.

V is TRBV28 and J is TRBJ2-1; 7 positions agree with TRBD1. The germline V gene has CDR1 MDHEN and CDR2 SYDVKM. Trimming took 6 bases from V and 5 from J; bases not matched to a gene: 16. The CDR3 loop spans 17 amino acids. This chain's CDR3 is CASRALATGFGNNEQFF. The CDR3 coding sequence is TGTGCCAGCAGGGCCCTGGCGACAGGGTTCGGGAACAATGAGCAGTTCTTC.

CDR3 coding DNA: TGCGCCAGCAGCCCTAATCAGGGGTCTAAAGGTTCACCCCTCCACTTT. The encoded protein is CASSPNQGSKGSPLHF. The rearrangement links TRBV4-1 to TRBJ1-6, with D maybe TRBD1 (6 bases). The germline V gene encodes CDR1 MGHRA and CDR2 YSYEKL. V shed 4 bases and J shed 9 bases, with 19 bases lying between them. There are 16 residues in the CDR3.

The rearrangement joins TRBV5-4 to TRBJ2-3; TRBD2 is a possible D gene (6 bases). Per the germline V gene, CDR1 is SGHNT and CDR2 is YYREEE (reference sequence). The length of the CDR3 is 17 residues. V was cut by 1 base and J by 2 bases, with 17 bases left in between. The CDR3 sequence is CASSLKRWRDNTDTQYF. The CDR3 DNA follows: TGTGCCAGCAGCTTGAAGAGGTGGCGGGATAACACAGATACGCAGTATTTT. Filled out from reference TRBV5-4 and TRBJ2-3, the complete variable domain reads ETGVTQSPTHLIKTRGQQVTLRCSSQSGHNTVSWYQQALGQGPQFIFQYYREEENGRGNFPPRFSGLQFPNYSSELNVNALELDDSALYLCASSLKRWRDNTDTQYFGPGTRLTVL.

This rearrangement joins TRBV5-4 to TRBJ1-1; 7 nucleotides match TRBD1. V trimming: 5 bases; J trimming: 3 bases; junction bases outside the gene matches: 7. In germline, CDR1 is SGHNT, CDR2 YYREEE (reference sequence). The CDR3 is made up of 14 amino acids. The CDR3 bases are TGTGCCAGCAGGAGTCGGGACAGCGACACTGAAGCTTTCTTT. Amino acid sequence: CASRSRDSDTEAFF.